Listed below are T cell receptor beta chains from one sample, sequenced in a study of beta chain features in type 1 diabetes. TCRdb keeps only in-frame clones here, not all; method: immunoSEQ multiplex PCR. The sample contains 200,000 to 250,000 clones, roughly 30% of which appear only once. Sequenced material: central memory CD4+ T cells from blood. The receptors come from a man aged 25 to 40 in good health. The CDR3 runs from the conserved cysteine through the conserved F or W. Each record gives: CDR3 length, clone size, V gene, D gene, J gene, CDR3 protein, CDR3 DNA. A D gene is named only where the DNA matches it firmly. Clone size appears in some rows only: once, few, many, or a class for an expanded clone.

>14|few|TRBV28|TRBD1|TRBJ2-5
CASKTGGEAETQYF
TGTGCCAGTAAGACAGGGGGCGAGGCGGAGACCCAGTACTTC
>14|NA|TRBV7-2|NA|TRBJ2-7
CASSITRNSYEQYF
TGTGCCAGCAGCATTACTAGGAACTCCTACGAGCAGTACTTC
>15|NA|TRBV5-1|NA|TRBJ1-2
CASSLVAGGDYGYTF
TGCGCCAGCAGCTTGGTCGCAGGAGGAGACTATGGCTACACCTTC
>13|NA|TRBV9|NA|TRBJ1-1
CASSVGAATEAFF
TGTGCCAGCAGCGTAGGGGCGGCCACTGAAGCTTTCTTT
>15|few|TRBV2|NA|TRBJ1-6
CASRMGSHYNSPLHF
TGTGCCAGCAGGATGGGGAGCCACTATAATTCACCCCTCCACTTT
>16|NA|TRBV7-2|TRBD1|TRBJ2-1
CASGQGVHFGLNEQFF
TGTGCCAGCGGACAGGGAGTGCACTTTGGCCTCAATGAGCAGTTCTTC
>14|few|TRBV18|TRBD2|TRBJ2-7
CASSSGTSQSEQYF
TGTGCCAGCTCTTCCGGGACTAGTCAAAGCGAGCAGTACTTC
>13|once|TRBV19|NA|TRBJ2-3
CASSIGVGDTQYF
TGTGCCAGTAGTATCGGCGTGGGAGATACGCAGTATTTT
>15|few|TRBV25-1|NA|TRBJ2-7
CASSEGGGISYEQYF
TGTGCCAGCAGTGAAGGCGGGGGCATCTCCTACGAGCAGTACTTC
>14|NA|TRBV4-3|NA|TRBJ2-1
CASSQEFGEYEQFF
TGCGCCAGCAGCCAAGAATTCGGGGAGTATGAGCAGTTCTTC
>11|NA|TRBV30|NA|TRBJ1-2
CAWVDNYGYTF
TGTGCCTGGGTGGACAACTATGGCTACACCTTC
>13|few|TRBV11-2|NA|TRBJ1-2
CASSSYQPYGYTF
TGTGCCAGCAGCTCATACCAGCCGTATGGCTACACCTTC
>11|few|TRBV9|NA|TRBJ1-1
CASSADSEAFF
TGTGCCAGCAGCGCCGACTCCGAAGCTTTCTTT
>15|NA|TRBV9|NA|TRBJ2-6
CASSVASSGANVLTF
TGTGCCAGCAGCGTAGCGAGCTCTGGGGCCAACGTCCTGACTTTC